The clone carrying this T cell receptor beta chain was picked up a small number of times. Its antigen remains unidentified. As for time point: sample taken at primary tumor resection. Whole RNA, which was extracted from tumor, nontumor lung tissue or frozen PBMC, was sequenced without any cell sorting. Individual TCR cDNA molecules each bore their own unique molecular identifier. One entry per CDR3 protein results from TCRdb running MiXCR on the 5' RACE reads. The sample consists of some 47,000 distinct CDR3 sequences, 6% to 9.5% of them appearing once. This sample stems from a study of spatial heterogeneity in lung cancer. Study-wide background: Detected beta-chain sequences consistently exceeded alpha-chain sequences.

Points from the study as a whole: At tumor resection, ubiquitous expanded TCRs were detected in blood more often than later.

This receptor was taken from a female donor with early-stage non-small cell lung cancer. The specimen was PBMCs, collected at surgery.

The CDR3 here is CASSPLAGGANEQFF. Written as DNA, the CDR3 is TGCGCCAGCAGCCCACTAGCGGGGGGGGCCAATGAGCAGTTCTTC. The chain couples TRBV5-1 to TRBJ2-1, with 13 nucleotides matching TRBD2. The V gene end was trimmed by 4 bases and the J gene end by 6 bases; junction bases not matched to a gene: 4. CDR3 length equals 15 residues. The germline gives CDR1 SGHRS, CDR2 YFSETQ. Complete variable domain (other parts from reference TRBV5-1 and TRBJ2-1): KAGVTQTPRYLIKTRGQQVTLSCSPISGHRSVSWYQQTPGQGLQFLFEYFSETQRNKGNFPGRFSGRQFSNSRSEMNVSTLELGDSALYLCASSPLAGGANEQFFGPGTRLTVL.